What follows are 2 T cell receptor beta chains derived from one specimen sequenced in a study of immune evolution from preneoplasia to lung adenocarcinoma. Data came from immunoSEQ multiplex PCR; TCRdb stores just in-frame clones and leaves some out. The sample shows approximately 4,500 clones, about nine tenths of them seen only once. Sequenced sample: FFPE invasive lung adenocarcinoma tissue. All receptors come from a person aged 50 to 59 with lung adenocarcinoma.

This clone was counted a few times. V and J are TRBV4-1 and TRBJ2-7; D remains ambiguous. CDR1 and CDR2 from the germline V gene are MGHRA and YSYEKL. This CDR3 spans 12 amino acids. V was shortened by 4 bases and J by 5 bases, with 9 bases between the two germline ends. The CDR3 region is CASSPLGHEQYF. DNA of the CDR3: TGCGCCAGCAGCCCGCTTGGGCACGAGCAGTACTTC.

The rearrangement links TRBV28 to TRBJ1-4; D possibly corresponds to TRBD1 (5 bases). Per germline, CDR1 MDHEN and CDR2 SYDVKM. The CDR3 length is 14 residues. The V and J ends lost 6 bases and 6 bases respectively, with 14 bases between them. CDR3 in DNA: TGTGCCAGCAGGGGACGGGCGGGAGATGAAAAACTGTTTTTT. Its protein is CASRGRAGDEKLFF. The full variable domain, completed using reference TRBV28 and TRBJ1-4, is DVKVTQSSRYLVKRTGEKVFLECVQDMDHENMFWYRQDPGLGLRLIYFSYDVKMKEKGDIPEGYSVSREKKERFSLILESASTNQTSMYLCASRGRAGDEKLFFGSGTQLSVL.